This TCR beta chain was found in a study of CD8+ T cells in alopecia areata. Broader study findings: For patients receiving tofacitinib, scalp clonality and expanded CD8+ clones among the top 100 significantly decreased.

Trimming shortened V by 3 bases and J by 1 base, and 9 bases separated the two germline ends. In germline, CDR1 is LNHDA, CDR2 SQIVND (reference sequence). The CDR3 sequence is 15 residues long. Note on this clone: Its antigen is unknown.

Treatment indicated: oral pan-JAK inhibitor, 5-10 mg twice daily. Once RNA had been extracted, it was reverse transcribed into cDNA to act as the sequencing template. TCRdb keeps only in-frame clones here, not all; method: immunoSEQ multiplex PCR. The sample includes roughly 200,000 clones, more than 30% seen only once; the top ten take just under 0.5%. The V gene is TRBV19, the J gene TRBJ2-2; unclear D gene. Source: CD4+ T cells sorted from blood, taken at approximately week 34, from a patient treated with tofacitinib. The receptor was derived from a human donor with alopecia areata. The CDR3 DNA is TGTGCCAGTAGTATCCCGGAATTGAACACCGGGGAGCTGTTTTTT. The encoded protein is CASSIPELNTGELFF.